What follows are 23 T cell receptor beta chains derived from one specimen sequenced in a study of cytomegalovirus exposure and HLA in healthy donors. The PCR was carried out with 60 Vbeta primers and 13 Jbeta primers. The repertoire was sequenced with immunoSEQ multiplex PCR; TCRdb's copy has only in-frame clones and lacks some. The table counts some 150,000 clones; under 2.5% lies in the top ten. The specimen sequenced was PBMCs. Receptors were obtained from a woman between 18 and 29 years old in good health and CMV-seronegative.

This chain links TRBV7-2 with TRBJ2-5; D remains ambiguous. This CDR3 spans 16 amino acids. Germline lookup yields CDR1 SGHTA and CDR2 FQGNSA. V lost 1 base and J lost 1, with 13 bases in between. This chain's CDR3 is CASSLGKARVQETQYF. Written as DNA, the CDR3 is TGTGCCAGCAGCTTAGGAAAAGCCCGGGTCCAAGAGACCCAGTACTTC.

This chain connects TRBV10-3 to TRBJ1-5; tentatively, D is TRBD1 (6 bases). Trimming removed 6 bases at V and 4 bases at J, with 13 bases between. The germline gives CDR1 ENHRY, CDR2 SYGVKD. This CDR3 contains 14 residues. The CDR3 region is CAIRGAGDNQPQHF. In DNA form, the CDR3 reads TGTGCCATCAGAGGGGCAGGGGATAATCAGCCCCAGCATTTT.

The chain recombines TRBV7-3 with TRBJ2-1; 8 bases match TRBD1. The CDR3 is 15 residues long. Germline V gene lookup returns CDR1 SGHTA and CDR2 FQGTGA. V shed 5 bases and J 4 bases; nucleotides not matched to a gene: 7. The CDR3 DNA follows: TGTGCCAGCAGCCCCCGTGACAGGGGATACAATGAGCAGTTCTTC. Protein: CASSPRDRGYNEQFF. Looking up the rest from reference TRBV7-3 and TRBJ2-1 gives the full variable domain: GAGVSQTPSNKVTEKGKYVELRCDPISGHTALYWYRQSLGQGPEFLIYFQGTGAADDSGLPNDRFFAVRPEGSVSTLKIQRTERGDSAVYLCASSPRDRGYNEQFFGPGTRLTVL.

The rearrangement joins TRBV5-1 to TRBJ2-3, with a possible D match to TRBD2 (6 bases). CDR1 and CDR2 (germline): SGHRS, YFSETQ. V was shortened by 5 bases and J by 2 bases, with 21 bases between the two germline ends. The CDR3 consists of 17 residues. The CDR3 nucleotides read TGCGCCAGCAGTCAAACACGGGGCGGACTACCCACAGATACGCAGTATTTT. It encodes CASSQTRGGLPTDTQYF.

This chain uses TRBV29-1 with TRBJ1-1, with unresolved D. This CDR3 has 12 amino acids. Germline lookup yields CDR1 SQVTM and CDR2 ANQGSEA. The V end lost 4 bases, the J end lost 0 bases, and 6 bases lay between the germline ends. Here the CDR3 reads CSVGQMNTEAFF. The CDR3 region has the DNA TGCAGCGTTGGGCAGATGAACACTGAAGCTTTCTTT.

The chain couples TRBV7-9 to TRBJ2-1; 10 nucleotides agree with TRBD2. The CDR3 spans 15 residues. After removal of 6 bases from V and 9 bases from J, the junction contained 11 bases not matched to a gene. The germline V gene encodes CDR1 SEHNR and CDR2 FQNEAQ (reference sequence). CDR3 in amino acids: CASREREGRFREQFF. The CDR3 nucleotides are TGTGCCAGCAGGGAGCGGGAGGGCCGGTTTCGTGAGCAGTTCTTC.

The chain links TRBV19 to TRBJ2-2; tentative D call: TRBD1 (6 bases). V lost 3 bases, J lost 0 bases, and 11 bases lay in between. Germline-derived CDR1 and CDR2 are LNHDA and SQIVND (reference sequence). This CDR3 spans 16 amino acids. The CDR3 loop reads CASSMGAGTNTGELFF. The CDR3 DNA sequence: TGTGCCAGTAGTATGGGGGCGGGTACGAACACCGGGGAGCTGTTTTTT.

The V and J genes are TRBV23-1 and TRBJ2-3; D may be TRBD2 (5 bases). TRBV23-1 is assigned to the ORF class and has an uncertain function. The V end lost 6 bases, the J end lost 6 bases, and 13 bases lay between the germline ends. This CDR3 contains 13 residues. Here the CDR3 reads CASRPKKRDTQYF. The CDR3, as DNA: TGCGCCAGCAGACCAAAAAAGCGGGATACGCAGTATTTT.

The chain couples TRBV4-2 to TRBJ2-2; no clear D. The CDR3 is 13 residues long. Trimming shortened V by 5 bases and J by 1 base, and 5 bases separated the two germline ends. CDR1 and CDR2 from the germline V gene are LGHNA and YNFKEQ. CDR3 DNA sequence: TGTGCCAGCAGCGAACAGAACACCGGGGAGCTGTTTTTT. Protein: CASSEQNTGELFF.

CDR3 loop: CASSVGGTGAYDGYTF. In DNA, the CDR3 is TGTGCCAGCAGCGTAGGGGGGACAGGGGCCTATGATGGCTACACCTTC. The chain couples TRBV9 to TRBJ1-2; TRBD1 matches 10 bases. CDR1 and CDR2 from the germline V gene are SGDLS and YYNGEE. The V and J ends lost 0 bases and 6 bases, in that order; junction bases with no gene match: 8. This CDR3 contains 16 residues.

The chain recombines TRBV6-6 with TRBJ1-5; 7 bases fit TRBD1. CDR3 length equals 16 residues. With V trimmed by 2 bases and J by 7 bases, 11 bases remained unmatched. Germline V gene sequence: CDR1 MNHNY, CDR2 SVGAGI (reference sequence). The CDR3: CASSYPAGTVGQPQHF. The CDR3 DNA is TGTGCCAGCAGTTACCCGGCCGGGACAGTCGGCCAGCCCCAGCATTTT.

The V and J genes are TRBV11-2 and TRBJ2-2; D is unclear. The CDR3 is 16 residues long. Trimming left V 5 bases short and J 3 bases short, with 16 bases between. CDR1 and CDR2 (germline): SGHAT, FQNNGV. This CDR3 is CASSPLGYQDTGELFF. As DNA, the CDR3 is TGTGCCAGCAGCCCCCTGGGCTACCAAGACACCGGGGAGCTGTTTTTT.

This rearrangement joins TRBV11-2 to TRBJ2-4; D is uncertain. CDR3 length equals 11 residues. V lost 1 base to trimming and J lost 9 bases, with 4 bases between them. CDR1 SGHAT and CDR2 FQNNGV come from the germline V gene. The chain's CDR3 is CASSLGAIQYF. As DNA, the CDR3 is TGTGCCAGCAGCTTAGGCGCCATTCAGTACTTC.

The chain recombines TRBV30 with TRBJ1-5, with TRBD1 matching 7 bases. The CDR3 runs to 15 residues. The germline CDR1 and CDR2 sequences are GTSNPN and SVGIG (reference sequence). J lost 0 bases, V lost 2 bases, and 4 bases had no gene match. The CDR3 bases are TGTGCCTGGAGTCAACAGGGGAATAGCAATCAGCCCCAGCATTTT. It yields the protein CAWSQQGNSNQPQHF.

V is TRBV25-1 and J is TRBJ2-7, with TRBD1 matching 11 bases. This CDR3 comprises 14 residues. CDR1 is MGHDK, CDR2 SYGVNS, per germline. V trimming: 3 bases; J trimming: 7 bases; junction bases outside the gene matches: 5. CDR3 nucleotides: TGTGCCAGCAGTGAGGGACAGGGGGGCTGGGAGCAGTACTTC. Encoded protein: CASSEGQGGWEQYF.

The genes are TRBV6-1 and TRBJ2-3; TRBD2 might be the D (5 bases). Germline V gives CDR1 MNHNS, CDR2 SASEGT. The CDR3 has 15 amino acids. V was pared by 8 bases and J by 1 base, with 16 bases between. The DNA for the CDR3 is TGTGCCAGCCAGCTTGGTAGCGCTGGCACAGATACGCAGTATTTT. Translation gives CASQLGSAGTDTQYF.

About this clone: The sample carries other DNA sequences with the same CDR3. The rearrangement joins TRBV11-3 to TRBJ1-1, with no clear D. The V end lost 5 bases, the J end lost 1 base, and 14 bases lay between the germline ends. Per germline, CDR1 SGHNT and CDR2 YENEEA. The CDR3 contains 15 residues. The CDR3 protein is CASSPAGEGNTEAFF. The CDR3 DNA sequence: TGTGCCAGCAGCCCCGCCGGAGAGGGGAACACTGAAGCTTTCTTT.

The V and J genes are TRBV6-5 and TRBJ1-2; a weak D match, TRBD1 (5 bases). Germline CDR1 and CDR2: MNHEY and SVGAGI. Trimming shortened V by 8 bases and J by 8 bases, and 21 bases separated the two germline ends. The length of the CDR3 is 14 residues. DNA for the CDR3: TGTGCCAGCCGGGACTTGGACGTCCTAGGCGGCTACACCTTC. Protein: CASRDLDVLGGYTF.

The rearrangement joins TRBV19 to TRBJ2-2, with 15 nucleotides matching TRBD2. This CDR3 contains 16 residues. Germline CDR1 reads LNHDA; CDR2 reads SQIVND (reference sequence). Trimming removed 6 bases from V and 7 bases from J; junction bases left unmatched: 6. CDR3 sequence: CASSPGTSGRNGELFF. The CDR3 nucleotides read TGTGCCAGTAGCCCGGGGACTAGCGGGAGGAACGGGGAGCTGTTTTTT.

V usage is TRBV12-5 and J usage is TRBJ1-5; TRBD1 might be the D (5 bases). Germline V lookup: CDR1 LGHNT, CDR2 FRNRAP. The CDR3 contains 15 residues. Trimming shortened V by 6 bases and J by 7 bases, and 19 bases separated the two germline ends. DNA for the CDR3: TGTGCTAGTGGGGAAGAGAGCAGGGCAAACCAGCCCCAGCATTTT. Translated: CASGEESRANQPQHF.

The chain recombines TRBV11-3 with TRBJ2-7; 9 bases align to TRBD1. The CDR3 has 15 amino acids. Per the germline V gene, CDR1 is SGHNT and CDR2 is YENEEA. Trimming removed 3 bases from V and 4 bases from J; junction bases left unmatched: 7. The DNA for the CDR3 is TGTGCCAGCAGCTTGGGACAGGGATCCGTTTACGAGCAGTACGTC. This translates into CASSLGQGSVYEQYV.

The genes are TRBV27 and TRBJ1-2; D is perhaps TRBD1 (6 bases). The CDR3 is 18 amino acids. Germline V gene sequence: CDR1 MNHEY, CDR2 SMNVEV (reference sequence). V lost 7 bases and J lost 5, with 29 bases in between. Written as DNA, the CDR3 is TGTGCCAGCATGGGGCCTCAGGGGTCAGTACTTCTCGGATATGGCTACACCTTC. Its protein is CASMGPQGSVLLGYGYTF.

CDR3 region: CASSSRWGVTEAFF. The CDR3, as DNA: TGTGCCAGCAGCTCCCGGTGGGGGGTCACTGAAGCTTTCTTT. This chain connects TRBV7-2 to TRBJ1-1; a possible D gene is TRBD1 (5 bases). V shed 4 bases and J shed 4 bases, with 13 bases lying between them. CDR1 and CDR2 from the germline V gene are SGHTA and FQGNSA. CDR3 size: 14 residues.